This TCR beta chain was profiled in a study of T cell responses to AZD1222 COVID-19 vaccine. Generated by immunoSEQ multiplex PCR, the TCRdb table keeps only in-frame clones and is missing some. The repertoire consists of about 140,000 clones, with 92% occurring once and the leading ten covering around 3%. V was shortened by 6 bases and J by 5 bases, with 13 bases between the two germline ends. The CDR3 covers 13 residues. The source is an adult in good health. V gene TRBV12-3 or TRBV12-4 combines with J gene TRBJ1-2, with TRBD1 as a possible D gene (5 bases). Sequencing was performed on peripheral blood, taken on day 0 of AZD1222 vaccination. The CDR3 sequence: CASRSGTAYGYTF. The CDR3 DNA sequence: TGTGCCAGCAGATCCGGGACGGCTTATGGCTACACCTTC.